A selection of T cell receptor beta chains follows, all from one sample in a study of blood T cell repertoires in COVID-19. Clones were sequenced by immunoSEQ multiplex PCR, and TCRdb holds only the in-frame ones, with some missing. The profile shows some 290,000 clones, around 90% of them singletons. Material: peripheral blood. Every receptor here comes from a woman between 45 and 60 years old who had recovered from COVID-19. Each CDR3 is given with its conserved first and last residue. A D gene is named only where the DNA matches it firmly. Only some rows state a clone size, as once, few, many or a class for expanded clones.

j_call d_call clone_size v_call cdr3_aa cdr3_nt
TRBJ1-2 TRBD1 . TRBV7-2 CASSLVQVWYRGEDGYTF TGTGCCAGCAGCTTAGTCCAAGTTTGGTACAGGGGCGAGGATGGCTACACCTTC
TRBJ2-1 . . TRBV11-2 CASSLVPHAGNGEQFF TGTGCCAGCAGCTTAGTCCCCCACGCGGGCAATGGTGAGCAGTTCTTC
TRBJ2-1 TRBD2 . TRBV9 CASSVVGSGLAYNEQFF TGTGCCAGCAGCGTAGTTGGGTCGGGACTAGCTTACAATGAGCAGTTCTTC
TRBJ2-7 . . TRBV7-8 CASSLDGADGGQYF TGTGCCAGCAGCTTAGACGGGGCAGACGGGGGGCAGTACTTC
TRBJ1-1 . . TRBV6-6 CASSYMGAGNTEAFF TGTGCCAGCAGTTACATGGGGGCAGGGAACACTGAAGCTTTCTTT
TRBJ1-1 . . TRBV11-3 CASSFGFNTEAFF TGTGCCAGCAGCTTCGGGTTCAACACTGAAGCTTTCTTT
TRBJ1-1 . once TRBV7-2 CASSFNRATEAFF TGTGCCAGCAGCTTTAACAGGGCCACTGAAGCTTTCTTT
TRBJ2-2 . . TRBV19 CASVKTRTATNTGELFF TGTGCCAGTGTCAAAACTAGGACAGCTACGAACACCGGGGAGCTGTTTTTT
TRBJ1-6 . . TRBV4-3 CASSPGSYNSPLHF TGCGCCAGCAGCCCGGGGAGCTATAATTCACCCCTCCACTTT
TRBJ2-5 . . TRBV7-9 CASSQGQETQYF TGTGCCAGCAGCCAGGGACAAGAGACCCAGTACTTC
TRBJ2-7 TRBD2 . TRBV7-2 CASSLSSGGSYEQYF TGTGCCAGCAGCCTATCTAGCGGGGGTTCCTACGAGCAGTACTTC
TRBJ2-1 TRBD1 few TRBV4-2 CASSQGDRSSYNEQFF TGTGCCAGCAGCCAAGGGGACAGGAGCTCCTACAATGAGCAGTTCTTC
TRBJ2-3 . . TRBV24-1 CATSDTRSGDTQYF TGTGCCACCAGTGATACGAGGTCGGGAGATACGCAGTATTTT
TRBJ2-7 TRBD1 . TRBV19 CASNRQGAAPYEQYF TGTGCCAGTAATCGACAGGGGGCGGCTCCCTACGAGCAGTACTTC
TRBJ1-1 TRBD1 . TRBV9 CASSERDRGPLNPEAFF TGTGCCAGCAGCGAGCGGGACAGGGGCCCGCTCAACCCTGAAGCTTTCTTT
TRBJ1-5 . . TRBV12-5 CASGLTAYNQPQHF TGTGCTAGTGGTTTGACCGCCTATAATCAGCCCCAGCATTTT
TRBJ1-3 . few TRBV9 CASSPRVGGPGNTIYF TGTGCCAGCAGCCCCCGCGTCGGGGGGCCTGGAAACACCATATATTTT
TRBJ1-1 . . TRBV5-1 CASSLDTLNTEAFF TGCGCCAGCAGCTTGGACACCTTAAACACTGAAGCTTTCTTT
TRBJ2-5 TRBD1 . TRBV7-2 CASSSDRVQETQYF TGTGCCAGCAGCTCCGACAGGGTTCAAGAGACCCAGTACTTC
TRBJ2-7 TRBD1 once TRBV28 CASSFSGTGGEQYF TGTGCCAGCAGTTTCTCCGGGACAGGGGGCGAGCAGTACTTC
TRBJ2-5 TRBD1 . TRBV4-3 CASSQVRQTGGLGETQYF TGCGCCAGCAGCCAAGTCAGGCAGACAGGGGGCCTCGGAGAGACCCAGTACTTC
TRBJ1-6 . . TRBV4-3 CASSQEQYNSPLHF TGCGCCAGCAGCCAAGAACAGTATAATTCACCCCTCCACTTT
TRBJ2-7 TRBD1 . TRBV28 CASSSLQGGSYEQYF TGTGCCAGCAGTTCCCTACAGGGGGGCTCCTACGAGCAGTACTTC
TRBJ2-5 . . TRBV5-1 CASSFWYGEVTAGETQYF TGCGCCAGCAGCTTTTGGTACGGTGAAGTAACGGCGGGAGAGACCCAGTACTTC
TRBJ1-4 . . TRBV11-2 CASSRDRTREKLFF TGTGCCAGCAGCCGCGACAGGACCCGTGAAAAACTGTTTTTT
TRBJ1-3 TRBD1 . TRBV18 CASSPGQQLSGNTIYF TGTGCCAGCTCACCGGGACAGCAGCTCTCTGGAAACACCATATATTTT
TRBJ2-7 . once TRBV19 CASSWDIYNEQYF TGTGCCAGTAGCTGGGACATCTACAACGAGCAGTACTTC
TRBJ2-3 TRBD2 once TRBV3-1/TRBV3-2 CASSQEGTIGVATQYF TGTGCCAGCAGCCAAGAAGGGACTATTGGCGTGGCAACGCAGTATTTT
TRBJ2-3 . . TRBV7-2 CASSFGGPRVDTQYF TGTGCCAGCAGCTTCGGAGGGCCCCGCGTGGATACGCAGTATTTT
TRBJ2-1 TRBD2 . TRBV30 CAWRSGGYYNEQFF TGTGCCTGGAGAAGCGGGGGATATTACAATGAGCAGTTCTTC
TRBJ2-3 TRBD1 . TRBV5-6 CASSFKDRGTDTQYF TGTGCCAGCAGCTTCAAAGACAGGGGCACAGATACGCAGTATTTT
TRBJ2-3 . . TRBV6-5 CASSYVREWSTDTQYF TGTGCCAGCAGTTACGTTCGCGAATGGAGCACAGATACGCAGTATTTT
TRBJ2-1 . . TRBV20-1 CSASSPDSYNEQFF TGCAGTGCTAGTAGCCCGGACAGCTACAATGAGCAGTTCTTC
TRBJ1-5 . . TRBV7-2 CASSLATDQPQHF TGTGCCAGCAGCTTAGCGACAGATCAGCCCCAGCATTTT
TRBJ2-7 . many TRBV5-1 CASSLVPGYEQYF TGCGCCAGCAGCTTGGTGCCGGGATACGAGCAGTACTTC
TRBJ2-5 TRBD1 . TRBV7-2 CASSLVGTGQETQYF TGTGCCAGCAGCTTAGTCGGGACAGGGCAAGAGACCCAGTACTTC
TRBJ2-1 . . TRBV4-3 CASSQDVRGSSYNEQFF TGCGCCAGCAGCCAAGATGTCAGGGGAAGCTCCTACAATGAGCAGTTCTTC
TRBJ2-3 TRBD2 . TRBV7-2 CASSLAKRGLIWADTQYF TGTGCCAGCAGCTTAGCCAAGCGGGGGCTGATTTGGGCAGATACGCAGTATTTT
TRBJ1-2 . . TRBV21-1 CASSKEAGKIWGYGYTF TGTGCCAGCAGCAAAGAGGCAGGGAAGATTTGGGGCTATGGCTACACCTTC
TRBJ1-2 TRBD1 . TRBV6-4 CASSPEGGTNYGYTF TGTGCCAGCAGTCCAGAAGGGGGCACCAACTATGGCTACACCTTC
TRBJ1-4 . . TRBV27 CASSSVATNEKLFF TGTGCCAGCAGTTCGGTTGCAACTAATGAAAAACTGTTTTTT
TRBJ2-7 . . TRBV27 CASSFFRGSGTYEQYF TGTGCCAGCAGTTTTTTTCGAGGGTCTGGGACCTACGAGCAGTACTTC
TRBJ2-1 TRBD1 . TRBV5-5 CASSLRGTGARRSYNEQFF TGTGCCAGCAGCTTAAGGGGGACAGGGGCGCGTCGTTCCTACAATGAGCAGTTCTTC
TRBJ2-3 TRBD2 once TRBV6-6 CASSYTGGSVDTQYF TGTGCCAGCAGTTACACGGGGGGGAGCGTGGATACGCAGTATTTT
TRBJ2-7 . . TRBV5-1 CASSPYRVDEQYF TGCGCCAGCAGCCCCTACAGGGTGGACGAGCAGTACTTC
TRBJ2-5 TRBD2 . TRBV7-9 CASRPSLTGGETQYF TGTGCCAGCAGGCCTAGCCTTACGGGGGGAGAGACCCAGTACTTC
TRBJ1-1 TRBD1 . TRBV5-1 CASSLWTGGFNTEAFF TGCGCCAGCAGCTTGTGGACAGGGGGCTTTAACACTGAAGCTTTCTTT
TRBJ2-7 TRBD2 . TRBV30 CAWRLAGLDYEQYF TGTGCCTGGAGACTAGCGGGATTGGACTACGAGCAGTACTTC